This passage covers 17 T cell receptor beta chains from one sample sequenced in a study of graft-versus-host responses after intestinal transplantation. Sequenced by immunoSEQ multiplex PCR; TCRdb stores in-frame clones only, minus some. The sample has tens of thousands of clones, roughly 92% seen once. No antigens are known for them. Sequencing used unstimulated CD4+ T cells sorted from spleen or lymph node cells, obtained before intestinal transplant. The source of these receptors is a human donor who received an intestinal transplant.

The gene calls are TRBV11-2 and TRBJ2-6; 9 bases agree with TRBD1. The junction had 3 bases not matched to a gene; V was cut back by 1 base and J by 2 bases. The CDR3 spans 17 residues. The germline V gene encodes CDR1 SGHAT and CDR2 FQNNGV. Here the CDR3 reads CASSLGTGVTGANVLTF. As DNA, the CDR3 is TGTGCCAGCAGCTTAGGGACAGGGGTAACTGGGGCCAACGTCCTGACTTTC.

DNA for the CDR3: TGTGCCAGCAGTTCGCTACAGATCGGGACTAATGAAAAACTGTTTTTT. Its protein product is CASSSLQIGTNEKLFF. The rearrangement links TRBV6-6 to TRBJ1-4; D ambiguous. Germline V gives CDR1 MNHNY, CDR2 SVGAGI (reference sequence). Trimming removed 4 bases at V and 2 bases at J, with 14 bases between. The CDR3 sequence is 16 residues long.

In this sample, this clone turned up once. The chain is built from TRBV14 and TRBJ2-3, with D unclear. V shed 8 bases and J shed 7 bases, with 16 bases lying between them. This CDR3 is 13 amino acids long. The germline CDR1 and CDR2 sequences are SGHDN and FVKESK. In nucleotides, the CDR3 is TGTGCCAGCGCGCGCCCCCGGGCGCATACGCAGTATTTT. It specifies CASARPRAHTQYF.

The chain carries TRBV18 and TRBJ1-2; 7 bases map to TRBD1. There are 14 residues in the CDR3. V trimming: 4 bases; J trimming: 6 bases; junction bases outside the gene matches: 8. The V gene's germline CDR1 is KGHSH and CDR2 LQKENI. The CDR3 reads CASSLLTGKDGYTF. The DNA of the CDR3 is TGTGCCAGCTCACTATTGACAGGGAAGGATGGCTACACCTTC.

The chain uses TRBV4-2 and TRBJ2-2; no definite D call. This CDR3 contains 13 residues. Germline loops: CDR1 LGHNA, CDR2 YNFKEQ. Trimming pared 3 bases from V and 5 bases from J, leaving 7 bases between. Here the CDR3 reads CASSHPRTGELFF. DNA of the CDR3: TGTGCCAGCAGCCACCCCCGAACCGGGGAGCTGTTTTTT.

This sequence joins TRBV20-1 and TRBJ2-2; no reliable D call. CDR3 length equals 11 residues. The germline V gene encodes CDR1 DFQATT and CDR2 SNEGSKA (reference sequence). V lost 6 bases and J lost 3, with 5 bases in between. CDR3: CSAVDTGELFF. The CDR3 nucleotides read TGCAGTGCCGTAGACACCGGGGAGCTGTTTTTT.

The J gene is TRBJ2-7, the V gene TRBV7-2; possible D gene TRBD2, 6 bases. The germline V gene has CDR1 SGHTA and CDR2 FQGNSA. The CDR3 contains 15 residues. With 0 bases removed from V and 3 bases from J, the gap between germline ends came to 12 bases. In DNA, the CDR3 is TGTGCCAGCAGCTTAGCGCCGAGCGGGTTCTACGAGCAGTACTTC. It translates to CASSLAPSGFYEQYF.

The rearrangement uses TRBV5-4 and TRBJ2-3; 13 bases align to TRBD2. Germline V lookup: CDR1 SGHNT, CDR2 YYREEE (reference sequence). With V trimmed by 5 bases and J by 2 bases, 5 bases remained unmatched. The CDR3 loop spans 16 amino acids. The CDR3, as DNA: TGTGCCAGCAGTCGTACTAGCGGGAGGGCCACAGATACGCAGTATTTT. Protein: CASSRTSGRATDTQYF.

The V and J genes are TRBV6-6 and TRBJ1-2; D gene unclear. There are 14 residues in the CDR3. Germline assignment: CDR1 MNHNY and CDR2 SVGAGI (reference sequence). With 6 bases removed from V and 3 bases from J, the gap between germline ends came to 14 bases. Here the CDR3 DNA reads TGTGCCAGCAGAACGGACCGTTCAGACTATGGCTACACCTTC. Protein product: CASRTDRSDYGYTF.

The rearrangement uses TRBV2 and TRBJ1-5; weak D call: TRBD1 (5 bases). The CDR3 runs to 15 residues. Germline V gene lookup returns CDR1 SNHLY and CDR2 FYNNEI. The germline V and J ends were trimmed by 2 bases and 0 bases, with 8 bases remaining between them. The CDR3: CASSERRDSNQPQHF. CDR3 bases: TGTGCCAGCAGTGAACGCAGGGATAGCAATCAGCCCCAGCATTTT. Filled out from reference TRBV2 and TRBJ1-5, the complete variable domain reads EPEVTQTPSHQVTQMGQEVILRCVPISNHLYFYWYRQILGQKVEFLVSFYNNEISEKSEIFDDQFSVERPDGSNFTLKIRSTKLEDSAMYFCASSERRDSNQPQHFGDGTRLSIL.

The CDR3 bases are TGTGCCAGCAGCCCTTTGGGAAGACGGAACATTCAGTACTTC. It codes for CASSPLGRRNIQYF. The V and J genes are TRBV7-2 and TRBJ2-4, with D unresolved. The CDR3 runs 14 residues. Germline V lookup: CDR1 SGHTA, CDR2 FQGNSA. The ends were cut back, 5 bases at V and 7 bases at J, with 15 bases in the middle.

This clone came up once. The V gene is TRBV7-3, the J gene TRBJ1-3, with unresolved D. CDR3 length equals 17 residues. V was trimmed by 5 bases and J by 0 bases, leaving 17 bases between them. CDR1 SGHTA and CDR2 FQGTGA come from the germline V gene. The CDR3 here is CASSPPRRSLSGNTIYF. For the CDR3, the DNA is TGTGCCAGCAGCCCTCCTAGACGGAGTCTCTCTGGAAACACCATATATTTT. Complete variable domain (other parts from reference TRBV7-3 and TRBJ1-3): GAGVSQTPSNKVTEKGKYVELRCDPISGHTALYWYRQSLGQGPEFLIYFQGTGAADDSGLPNDRFFAVRPEGSVSTLKIQRTERGDSAVYLCASSPPRRSLSGNTIYFGEGSWLTVV.

The rearrangement uses TRBV19 and TRBJ1-2; TRBD1 is a possible D gene (5 bases). CDR3 length: 17 amino acids. The germline gives CDR1 LNHDA, CDR2 SQIVND (reference sequence). The germline V and J ends were trimmed by 4 bases and 4 bases, with 22 bases remaining between them. CDR3 DNA sequence: TGTGCCAGTAGTACCTCGGGACGGACCTTATTGTTCTATGGCTACACCTTC. Encoded protein: CASSTSGRTLLFYGYTF.

J is TRBJ2-1 and V is TRBV5-1; 9 nucleotides agree with TRBD2. Germline trimming cut 0 bases from V and 4 bases from J; bases unmatched to any gene: 2. CDR1 and CDR2 from the germline V gene are SGHRS and YFSETQ. The CDR3 extends over 15 amino acids. DNA for the CDR3: TGCGCCAGCAGCTTGGGACTAGCGGATTACAATGAGCAGTTCTTC. Amino acids: CASSLGLADYNEQFF. Complete variable domain (other parts from reference TRBV5-1 and TRBJ2-1): KAGVTQTPRYLIKTRGQQVTLSCSPISGHRSVSWYQQTPGQGLQFLFEYFSETQRNKGNFPGRFSGRQFSNSRSEMNVSTLELGDSALYLCASSLGLADYNEQFFGPGTRLTVL.

This sequence joins TRBV6-5 and TRBJ1-3; the D is unclear. The germline V and J ends were trimmed by 4 bases and 4 bases, with 14 bases remaining between them. The CDR3 runs to 15 residues. The germline V gene encodes CDR1 MNHEY and CDR2 SVGAGI. The CDR3 sequence: CASSWGREAGNTIYF. The CDR3 nucleotides are TGTGCCAGCAGTTGGGGAAGAGAAGCGGGAAACACCATATATTTT.

The chain is built from TRBV5-1 and TRBJ2-7; D possibly corresponds to TRBD1 (6 bases). The CDR3 sequence is 15 residues long. The germline V gene encodes CDR1 SGHRS and CDR2 YFSETQ. Trimming removed 2 bases at V and 2 bases at J, with 14 bases between. The CDR3 loop reads CASSFSGVPPYEQYF. CDR3 nucleotides: TGCGCCAGCAGCTTTTCAGGGGTTCCCCCCTACGAGCAGTACTTC.

This clone has just one count. CDR3 in amino acids: CASSLRQDTDTQYF. Written as DNA, the CDR3 is TGCGCCAGCAGCTTGAGACAGGACACAGATACGCAGTATTTT. The rearrangement links TRBV5-1 to TRBJ2-3, with a tentative D call TRBD1 (6 bases). Germline CDR1 SGHRS, CDR2 YFSETQ. The CDR3 is made up of 14 amino acids. V lost 1 base and J 2 bases, leaving 8 bases between the germline ends. The variable domain in full, with the rest retrieved from reference TRBV5-1 and TRBJ2-3, is KAGVTQTPRYLIKTRGQQVTLSCSPISGHRSVSWYQQTPGQGLQFLFEYFSETQRNKGNFPGRFSGRQFSNSRSEMNVSTLELGDSALYLCASSLRQDTDTQYFGPGTRLTVL.